One T cell receptor (beta chain) is described in this entry. This sample was taken from a study of T cell clonotyping in hematopoietic cell transplantation. Trimming shortened V by 0 bases and J by 5 bases, and 16 bases separated the two germline ends. The CDR3 extends over 15 amino acids. CDR1 is GTSNPN, CDR2 SVGIG, per germline (reference sequence). Specified time point: recipient sample about 28 days before transplant, after cytoreduction. Assay: immunoSEQ multiplex PCR; the TCRdb copy retains only in-frame clones and omits some. The sample includes about 80,000 clones, 95% to 97% of them seen just once.

The sequencing used peripheral blood mononuclear cells, collected before stem cell transplant. The clonotype originates from a woman aged 50 to 65 with acute myeloid leukemia. Some clones in this sample may be carry-over from other donors' samples. The V call is TRBV30, the J call TRBJ1-1; tentative D call: TRBD1 (5 bases). The CDR3 is CAWSVWSTEGTEAFF. The CDR3 region has the DNA TGTGCCTGGAGTGTATGGAGTACAGAGGGGACTGAAGCTTTCTTT.